The present TCR beta chain was sequenced within a study of shared clonotypes between healthy human individuals (dated by TCRdb to about 2020). At the level of the whole study: The cohort included three men and two women between 18 and 49 years of age. For each donor, CD4 naive and CD4 memory were each run on three plates, CD8 naive on two plates, and CD8 memory on one plate. To estimate repertoire size and how much clonotypes are shared between individuals, the study performed deep sequencing of blood TCR repertoires from a few healthy adults. Different laboratories and diverse techniques were used to prepare libraries and sequence TCR repertoires, to increase sequencing depth and limit assay-specific biases. Leukapheresis yielded between about 0.94 and 9 billion PBMCs per donor. What the authors observed across the whole study: About 5% of naive CD4, 3.5% of naive CD8, about 2.5% of memory CD4, and approximately 0.39% of memory CD8 clonotypes were shared across a few donors. Pairwise subsampling indicated that sequencing depth was expected to affect the degree of clonotype sharing among donors. Estimated clonotype richness was generally larger for naive than for memory subsets. Sampling was restricted to blood, and TCR repertoires in tissues likely differ from the TCR repertoires found in blood. Rarefaction of sorted-subset datasets indicated incomplete sequencing despite the large sequencing depth. Because the study included a small number of donors, the genetic and exposure-history diversity represented was limited. Compared with non-shared clonotypes, the clonotypes found in all four sorted-subset donors had higher generation probabilities.

As to this clone: Its antigen is still unknown. One base away there is no much larger clone; base qualities are not given.

Using the deep immunoSEQ assay, multiplex PCR amplified TCR CDR3 regions from genomic DNA. Genomic DNA extracted from each cell subset was distributed evenly over all wells of several immunoSEQ 96-well plates, and each plate served as one replicate. For sorted subsets, about 210 ng of genomic DNA, equivalent to roughly 30,000 T cell genomes, went into each replicate PCR. Purified libraries were quantified with a Qubit 3.0 fluorometer, sized on a Bioanalyzer 2100, and re-quantified with the KAPA Library Quantification kit. Every immunoSEQ 96-well plate was sequenced on a separate single-read 150-cycle Illumina NextSeq 550 flow cell. The authors' analysis ran thus. Because the immunoSEQ output included only junctional sequences and no quality scores, the filtering could not be the same as the filtering used for full-length reads. To assign V/J genes and CDR3, sequences were annotated against IMGT germline references using PyIR, a Python wrapper for IgBLAST v1.9. Any read was removed if the V/J assignment was weak (E-value above 1e-6), the CDR3 was missing, or the read contained stop codons, out-of-frame junctions, or ambiguous translated residues. A V3J clonotype was defined by an identical inferred V gene, J gene, and CDR3 amino acid sequence. To compute the percentage overlap between repertoires, the number of shared unique clonotypes was divided by the size of the smaller repertoire. RTK rarefaction, the Chao1 estimator, and Recon v2.1 estimates of unobserved clonotypes were used to assess repertoire richness. Generation probabilities for all TCRbeta clonotypes obtained by the gDNA method from a handful of donors were computed using OLGA. Not all clones reach the TCRdb copy of this immuneACCESS table, which keeps in-frame sequences only. Checked studies attribute under half of the gap to unresolved V genes and leave the rest unexplained. The V and J calls and the clone size are those of that table, but D and trimming were determined from the DNA. For this sample the table gives some 580,000 clones, of which roughly 98% were detected only once. Approximately 0.3% of the sample lies in the top ten.

For the CD8 naive samples, CD45RO-negative cells were positively selected for CCR7, yielding a CD45RA+CCR7+ population from which TemRA cells were excluded. The donors were healthy, HIV-negative adults who had no recently reported acute infections or vaccinations. Every donor was a Caucasian adult residing in Nashville, Tennessee, USA. Blood was obtained by leukapheresis, after which PBMCs were separated by Ficoll-Histopaque density gradient centrifugation and cryopreserved in liquid nitrogen vapor phase. Purity and quantity of every magnetically sorted T cell population were checked by analytical flow cytometry. From each sorted fraction, genomic DNA was isolated and quantified by UV absorbance on a Nanodrop 2000c. Deletion took 5 bases off V and 1 base off J, with a span of 18 bases between the germline ends. There are 16 amino acids in the CDR3, from cysteine to phenylalanine inclusive. Only the CDR3 part of the read is kept: 48 bases, read in frame from the first base. The germline V gene provides CDR1 SGHAT and CDR2 FQNNGV.

Sequenced input: naive CD8+ T cells sorted from blood. Interpreted using the paper, the cell subset or site label stands for: CD45RA+CCR7+. This clonotype was obtained from a man in his thirties or forties in good health. The V and J segments used are TRBV11-2 and TRBJ2-7, with no confident D gene call. The DNA reads as follows: TGTGCCAGCAGCCCAAATTCGGATACGTGGTCCTACGAGCAGTACTTC. This translates into CASSPNSDTWSYEQYF.